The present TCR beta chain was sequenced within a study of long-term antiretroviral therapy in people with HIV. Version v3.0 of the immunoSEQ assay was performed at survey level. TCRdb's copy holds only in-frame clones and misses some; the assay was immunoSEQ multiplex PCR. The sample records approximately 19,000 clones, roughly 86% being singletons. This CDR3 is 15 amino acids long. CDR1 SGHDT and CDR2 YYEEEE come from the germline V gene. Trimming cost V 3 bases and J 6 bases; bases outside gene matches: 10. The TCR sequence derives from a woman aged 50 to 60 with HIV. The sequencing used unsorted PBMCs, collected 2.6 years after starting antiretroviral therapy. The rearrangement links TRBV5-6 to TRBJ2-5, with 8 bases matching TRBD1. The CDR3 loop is CASSYGQGLAKTQYF. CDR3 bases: TGTGCCAGCAGCTATGGACAGGGCCTTGCGAAGACCCAGTACTTC.